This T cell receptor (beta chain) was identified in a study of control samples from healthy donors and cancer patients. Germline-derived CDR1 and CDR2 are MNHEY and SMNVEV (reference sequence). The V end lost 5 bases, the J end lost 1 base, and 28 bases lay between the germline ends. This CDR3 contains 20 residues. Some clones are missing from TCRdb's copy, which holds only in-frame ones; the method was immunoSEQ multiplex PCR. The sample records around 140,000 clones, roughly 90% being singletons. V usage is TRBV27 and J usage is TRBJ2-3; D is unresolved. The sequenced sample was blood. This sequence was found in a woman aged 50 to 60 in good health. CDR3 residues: CASSPRLRLLPESGTDTQYF. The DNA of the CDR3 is TGTGCCAGCAGTCCCAGGCTCCGGCTATTACCTGAGAGTGGCACAGATACGCAGTATTTT.